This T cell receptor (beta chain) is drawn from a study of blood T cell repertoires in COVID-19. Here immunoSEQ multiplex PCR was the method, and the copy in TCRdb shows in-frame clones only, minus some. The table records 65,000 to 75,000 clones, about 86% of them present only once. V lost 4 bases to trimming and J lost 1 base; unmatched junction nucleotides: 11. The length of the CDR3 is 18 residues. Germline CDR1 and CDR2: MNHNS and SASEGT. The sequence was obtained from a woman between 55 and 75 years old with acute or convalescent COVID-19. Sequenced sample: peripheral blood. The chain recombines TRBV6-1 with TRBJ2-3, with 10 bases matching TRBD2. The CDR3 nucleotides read TGTGCCAGCAGTGGTTGGGCTAGCGGGGGTGTAGGCACAGATACGCAGTATTTT. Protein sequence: CASSGWASGGVGTDTQYF.